A single sample gave rise to the 32 T cell receptor beta chains below, sequenced in a study of blood T cell repertoires in COVID-19. Using immunoSEQ multiplex PCR, the repertoire was profiled, and TCRdb retains in-frame clones only, with some absent. The table has some 150,000 clones, around 84% seen once. The sample was peripheral blood. All receptors come from a woman aged 50 to 60 with acute or convalescent COVID-19.

The CDR3 sequence is CASSWRPGLINGELFF. The DNA for the CDR3 is TGTGCCAGCAGCTGGAGGCCGGGACTTATAAACGGGGAGCTGTTTTTT. The chain uses TRBV7-3 and TRBJ2-2, with TRBD2 as a possible D gene (6 bases). The CDR3 consists of 16 residues. V lost 4 bases, J lost 7 bases, and 19 bases lay in between. Germline loops: CDR1 SGHTA, CDR2 FQGTGA.

V gene TRBV6-2 or TRBV6-3 combines with J gene TRBJ1-5, with 7 nucleotides matching TRBD1. After removal of 5 bases from V and 6 bases from J, the junction contained 13 bases not matched to a gene. Germline CDR1 is MNHEY and CDR2 is SVGEGT. The CDR3 sequence is 16 residues long. The CDR3 region is CASSPQTGKRAQPQHF. In DNA form, the CDR3 reads TGTGCCAGCAGTCCACAGACAGGGAAGAGGGCTCAGCCCCAGCATTTT.

The rearrangement joins TRBV6-2 or TRBV6-3 to TRBJ2-1; 8 bases map to TRBD1. Germline V CDR1 and CDR2: MNHEY, SVGEGT. The CDR3 extends over 15 amino acids. After removal of 5 bases from V and 4 bases from J, the junction contained 7 bases not matched to a gene. The CDR3 coding sequence is TGTGCCAGCAGTAGGAGGACAGGGTCTTACAATGAGCAGTTCTTC. Translating it yields CASSRRTGSYNEQFF.

This clone has only a few counts. The chain recombines TRBV3-1 (or the pseudogene TRBV3-2) with TRBJ1-4, with 8 bases fitting TRBD1. CDR1 and CDR2 (germline): LGHDT, YNNKEL (reference sequence). This CDR3 region has 15 residues. Germline trimming cut 1 base from V and 8 bases from J; bases unmatched to any gene: 6. CDR3 nucleotide sequence: TGTGCCAGCAGCCAAGCTACAGGGGGATGGGAAAAACTGTTTTTT. This encodes CASSQATGGWEKLFF.

V gene TRBV19 combines with J gene TRBJ1-2; 10 positions agree with TRBD1. V gave up 3 bases and J gave up 4 bases; unmatched junction bases: 5. Germline-derived CDR1 and CDR2 are LNHDA and SQIVND (reference sequence). The CDR3 extends over 15 amino acids. The chain's CDR3 is CASSISWTGGYGYTF. In DNA form, the CDR3 reads TGTGCCAGTAGTATCAGTTGGACAGGGGGCTATGGCTACACCTTC.

This chain joins TRBV27 and TRBJ2-1, with 8 bases matching TRBD2. The length of the CDR3 is 16 residues. J gave up 4 bases and V 0 bases, and 5 bases lay outside the gene matches. The germline V gene encodes CDR1 MNHEY and CDR2 SMNVEV (reference sequence). CDR3 DNA sequence: TGTGCCAGCAGTTTATCGAGGAGCGGGGGTTACAATGAGCAGTTCTTC. Translation gives CASSLSRSGGYNEQFF.

This chain connects TRBV5-5 to TRBJ2-5; TRBD2 agrees at 12 bases. V shed 4 bases, J shed 5 bases, and the junction held 6 bases outside the gene matches. The CDR3 loop spans 15 amino acids. Germline V gene sequence: CDR1 SGHKS, CDR2 YYEKEE (reference sequence). The CDR3 here is CASSGPGTSGETQYF. The CDR3 coding sequence is TGTGCCAGCAGCGGACCCGGGACTAGCGGGGAGACCCAGTACTTC.

J is TRBJ1-3 and V is TRBV7-9; no reliable D call. The germline V gene has CDR1 SEHNR and CDR2 FQNEAQ (reference sequence). V lost 5 bases, J lost 4 bases, and 12 bases lay in between. There are 14 residues in the CDR3. The CDR3 reads CASSPRVPGNTIYF. The CDR3 region has the DNA TGTGCCAGCAGCCCCCGGGTCCCGGGAAACACCATATATTTT.

This clone was detected once. This chain links TRBV6-6 with TRBJ2-5, with TRBD2 matching over 12 bases. From germline, CDR1 is MNHNY and CDR2 SVGAGI (reference sequence). The ends lost 5 bases at V and 4 bases at J; junction bases unmatched: 14. CDR3 length equals 18 residues. This CDR3 reads CASSPTPPLAGGRETQYF. The DNA of the CDR3 is TGTGCCAGCAGTCCCACCCCCCCCCTAGCGGGGGGGAGAGAGACCCAGTACTTC.

This chain links TRBV7-2 with TRBJ2-5, with D perhaps matching TRBD2 (6 bases). The germline gives CDR1 SGHTA, CDR2 FQGNSA. V lost 5 bases to trimming and J lost 2 bases, with 18 bases between them. The CDR3 length is 16 residues. The DNA of the CDR3 is TGTGCCAGCAGCCTTAGACTAGTGAATAAACAAGAGACCCAGTACTTC. This translates into CASSLRLVNKQETQYF.

The chain links TRBV6-1 to TRBJ1-1; D might be TRBD1 (6 bases). CDR1 and CDR2 from the germline V gene are MNHNS and SASEGT. Trimming took off 0 bases at V and 3 bases at J, with 11 bases between the two ends. There are 15 residues in the CDR3. CDR3 protein: CASSEAINRDTEAFF. CDR3 in DNA: TGTGCCAGCAGTGAAGCAATTAACAGGGACACTGAAGCTTTCTTT.

The chain couples TRBV9 to TRBJ2-5, with TRBD2 matching over 14 bases. V lost 4 bases and J lost 4; bases outside the gene matches: 9. This CDR3 region has 17 residues. Per the germline V gene, CDR1 is SGDLS and CDR2 is YYNGEE. DNA for the CDR3: TGTGCCAGCAGCCCCCGTCCCGGGACTAGCGGGAGAGAGACCCAGTACTTC. Translated: CASSPRPGTSGRETQYF.

The V and J genes are TRBV29-1 and TRBJ2-7; 7 bases align to TRBD1. CDR3 size: 12 residues. Germline V CDR1 and CDR2: SQVTM, ANQGSEA. V lost 4 bases, J lost 3 bases, and 3 bases stayed unmatched. CDR3 sequence: CSVGQGDYEQYF. The CDR3 coding sequence is TGCAGCGTTGGACAGGGAGACTACGAGCAGTACTTC.

The J gene is TRBJ2-1, the V gene TRBV7-6, with 9 nucleotides matching TRBD2. The CDR3 consists of 17 residues. Losses at the gene ends were 0 bases for V and 4 bases for J; bases not matched to a gene: 7. Germline V CDR1 and CDR2: SGHVS, FNYEAQ. The CDR3 protein is CASSLAESGRTYNEQFF. Written as DNA, the CDR3 is TGTGCCAGCAGCTTAGCCGAGAGCGGGAGGACTTACAATGAGCAGTTCTTC.

This clone was seen a few times. The rearrangement uses TRBV7-2 and TRBJ1-4; 7 nucleotides line up with TRBD1. Germline CDR1 SGHTA, CDR2 FQGNSA. V was clipped by 4 bases and J by 0 bases; unmatched bases: 2. This CDR3 region has 15 residues. As DNA, the CDR3 is TGTGCCAGCAGCTCAGACAGGGCAACTAATGAAAAACTGTTTTTT. Translated, it gives CASSSDRATNEKLFF.

This CDR3 is CASSYLGQSNTEAFF. Written as DNA, the CDR3 is TGTGCCAGCAGTTATCTTGGACAGTCGAACACTGAAGCTTTCTTT. V and J are TRBV6-2 or TRBV6-3 and TRBJ1-1; tentatively, D is TRBD1 (6 bases). The CDR3 has 15 amino acids. The germline gives CDR1 MNHEY, CDR2 SVGEGT. V was pared by 3 bases and J by 1 base, with 12 bases between.

This clone was detected only a few times. The gene calls are TRBV18 and TRBJ1-2; D possibly corresponds to TRBD1 (5 bases). The V and J ends lost 7 bases and 6 bases respectively, with 15 bases between them. This CDR3 is 13 amino acids long. Germline CDR1 reads KGHSH; CDR2 reads LQKENI. In nucleotides, the CDR3 is TGTGCCAGCTTTCCGACAATAGGGGATGGCTACACCTTC. It is translated as CASFPTIGDGYTF.

The rearrangement links TRBV5-1 to TRBJ1-1; possible D gene TRBD1, 5 bases. V dropped 0 bases and J dropped 5 bases, with 8 bases sitting between them. The CDR3 totals 13 residues. Germline V gives CDR1 SGHRS, CDR2 YFSETQ. The CDR3 is CASSLDGGTEAFF. In nucleotides, the CDR3 is TGCGCCAGCAGCTTGGATGGGGGGACTGAAGCTTTCTTT.

The gene calls are TRBV10-2 and TRBJ2-7; the match to TRBD2 covers 7 bases. V was pared by 9 bases and J by 0 bases, with 17 bases of the junction left unmatched. The CDR3 contains 17 residues. Germline loops: CDR1 WSHSY, CDR2 SAAADI. The CDR3 DNA reads TGCGCCAGTCAGAATTACGACGCTAGCGGAGACTCCTACGAGCAGTACTTC. Protein: CASQNYDASGDSYEQYF.

CDR3 sequence (DNA): TGCGCCAGCAGCTTGGACTCCCGGGGTTACGAGCAGTACTTC. Residues: CASSLDSRGYEQYF. The chain is built from TRBV5-1 and TRBJ2-7, with D possibly matching TRBD2 (5 bases). The CDR3 spans 14 residues. V was clipped by 0 bases and J by 4 bases, with 11 bases between them. Germline CDR1 and CDR2: SGHRS and YFSETQ.

The chain combines TRBV19 with TRBJ1-2; possible D gene TRBD1, 6 bases. This CDR3 has 14 residues. Germline CDR1 is LNHDA and CDR2 is SQIVND (reference sequence). With 7 bases removed from V and 2 bases from J, the gap between germline ends came to 14 bases. CDR3 region: CASTDQGTNYGYTF. In DNA, the CDR3 is TGTGCCAGTACAGACCAGGGGACCAACTATGGCTACACCTTC. Filled out from reference TRBV19 and TRBJ1-2, the complete variable domain reads DGGITQSPKYLFRKEGQNVTLSCEQNLNHDAMYWYRQDPGQGLRLIYYSQIVNDFQKGDIAEGYSVSREKKESFPLTVTSAQKNPTAFYLCASTDQGTNYGYTFGSGTRLTVV.

The chain links TRBV23-1 to TRBJ1-6, with TRBD1 identical over 7 bases. TRBV23-1 is an open reading frame, and its role is uncertain. J was trimmed by 7 bases and V by 7 bases; bases with no gene match: 10. This CDR3 spans 15 amino acids. DNA of the CDR3: TGCGCCAGCACCACGGGGGCAGGGGGGAATTCACCCCTCCACTTT. Translation gives CASTTGAGGNSPLHF.

The rearrangement uses TRBV7-7 and TRBJ2-2, with D perhaps TRBD2 (7 bases). The CDR3 sequence is 16 residues long. The V end lost 3 bases, the J end lost 6 bases, and 17 bases lay between the germline ends. CDR1 is SSHAT and CDR2 is FNYEAQ in the germline V gene (reference sequence). The chain's CDR3 is CASSFDGGQSAGELFF. DNA for the CDR3: TGTGCCAGCAGCTTCGACGGGGGGCAATCAGCCGGGGAGCTGTTTTTT.

A single count supports this clone. The chain carries TRBV12-3 or TRBV12-4 and TRBJ2-2, with D possibly matching TRBD1 (6 bases). This CDR3 spans 13 amino acids. V gave up 3 bases and J gave up 6 bases, with 8 bases separating them. The CDR3 DNA is TGTGCCAGCAGTTTTCAGGGGCCCGGGGAGCTGTTTTTT. It yields the protein CASSFQGPGELFF.

The rearrangement uses TRBV5-4 and TRBJ1-6; no clear D. The CDR3 extends over 18 amino acids. The germline V and J ends were trimmed by 1 base and 0 bases, with 14 bases remaining between them. The germline CDR1 and CDR2 sequences are SGHNT and YYREEE (reference sequence). This CDR3 is CASSLYYYGSSYNSPLHF. The CDR3 DNA is TGTGCCAGCAGCTTGTATTATTACGGGAGCTCCTATAATTCACCCCTCCACTTT.

This chain joins TRBV29-1 and TRBJ2-3; 10 bases fit TRBD2. V shed 7 bases, J shed 1 base, and the junction held 5 bases outside the gene matches. This CDR3 region has 14 residues. Germline V gene sequence: CDR1 SQVTM, CDR2 ANQGSEA. The CDR3 reads CSETGTSGTDTQYF. As DNA, the CDR3 is TGCAGCGAAACCGGGACTAGCGGCACAGATACGCAGTATTTT.

This clone has just a few counts. The rearrangement links TRBV29-1 to TRBJ2-7, with 11 bases that match TRBD1. Per germline, CDR1 SQVTM and CDR2 ANQGSEA. V trimming: 3 bases; J trimming: 5 bases; junction bases outside the gene matches: 3. The CDR3 extends over 13 amino acids. The CDR3 sequence: CSVDLGQGDEQYF. The CDR3 coding sequence is TGCAGCGTTGACTTGGGACAGGGGGACGAGCAGTACTTC.

This chain connects TRBV2 to TRBJ1-3, with a possible D match to TRBD1 (6 bases). In germline, CDR1 is SNHLY, CDR2 FYNNEI. There are 15 residues in the CDR3. V lost 3 bases to trimming and J lost 0 bases, with 9 bases between them. The DNA for the CDR3 is TGTGCCAGCAGTGACGGCAGGGGCTCTGGAAACACCATATATTTT. Translated: CASSDGRGSGNTIYF. The entire variable domain, with the rest obtained from reference TRBV2 and TRBJ1-3, is as follows: EPEVTQTPSHQVTQMGQEVILRCVPISNHLYFYWYRQILGQKVEFLVSFYNNEISEKSEIFDDQFSVERPDGSNFTLKIRSTKLEDSAMYFCASSDGRGSGNTIYFGEGSWLTVV.

The rearrangement uses TRBV27 and TRBJ2-7; 11 positions match TRBD2. The V gene end was trimmed by 5 bases and the J gene end by 2 bases; junction bases not matched to a gene: 20. Germline CDR1 and CDR2: MNHEY and SMNVEV (reference sequence). The CDR3 is 20 amino acids. The CDR3 sequence: CASSPPPKLAGGSLPYEQYF. The CDR3 nucleotides are TGTGCCAGCAGTCCCCCACCTAAGCTAGCGGGAGGATCCCTACCCTACGAGCAGTACTTC.

Written as DNA, the CDR3 is TGTGCCAGCTCACCACGGACAGGGGGGGTCGACGAGCAGTACTTC. Translation: CASSPRTGGVDEQYF. The chain is built from TRBV18 and TRBJ2-7; the match to TRBD1 covers 10 bases. CDR3 length: 15 residues. Per germline, CDR1 KGHSH and CDR2 LQKENI. Trimming cost V 1 base and J 5 bases; bases outside gene matches: 5.

The V gene is TRBV6-2 or TRBV6-3, the J gene TRBJ1-5; 11 nucleotides line up with TRBD1. The V gene end was trimmed by 1 base and the J gene end by 0 bases; junction bases not matched to a gene: 8. The germline V gene encodes CDR1 MNHEY and CDR2 SVGEGT. This CDR3 comprises 19 residues. In DNA, the CDR3 is TGTGCCAGCAGTTACTGGGTCAGGGACAGGGGGTATAGCAATCAGCCCCAGCATTTT. Its translation is CASSYWVRDRGYSNQPQHF.

The V and J genes are TRBV5-1 and TRBJ2-2; D gene uncertain. The CDR3 covers 14 residues. The germline gives CDR1 SGHRS, CDR2 YFSETQ. V lost 0 bases and J 4 bases, leaving 7 bases between the germline ends. The CDR3 coding sequence is TGCGCCAGCAGCTTGGGAGGCAGCACCGGGGAGCTGTTTTTT. Translation: CASSLGGSTGELFF.